Here is one T cell receptor (beta chain) with its context. Its matching antigen is unknown. The sample belongs to a study of cytomegalovirus exposure and HLA in healthy donors. Study outcomes and limitations: Cytomegalovirus status was reportedly diagnosed by the classifier with high specificity and sensitivity. Highly shared sequence variants in one cluster were likely a sequencing artifact. Apparent HLA restriction characterized most CMV-associated TCR beta chains in a later analysis.

PCR was performed using 60 Vbeta and 13 Jbeta primers. Some clones are missing from TCRdb's copy, which holds only in-frame ones; the method was immunoSEQ multiplex PCR. Seen here are about 170,000 clones, more than 70% observed once, and the top ten hold approximately 1.5%. Donors sampled were nominally healthy, though unrecorded immune exposures were likely. The CDR3 is 14 residues long. The germline gives CDR1 ENHRY, CDR2 SYGVKD. Trimming cost V 8 bases and J 3 bases, with 17 bases left between them. The receptor comes from a girl under 18 in good health and CMV-seronegative. J is TRBJ2-7 and V is TRBV10-3, with D perhaps matching TRBD2 (6 bases). Input material: PBMCs. The CDR3 DNA follows: TGTGCCATCCGGGGATCCTTGGAGGGCTACGAGCAGTACTTC. Amino acid sequence: CAIRGSLEGYEQYF.